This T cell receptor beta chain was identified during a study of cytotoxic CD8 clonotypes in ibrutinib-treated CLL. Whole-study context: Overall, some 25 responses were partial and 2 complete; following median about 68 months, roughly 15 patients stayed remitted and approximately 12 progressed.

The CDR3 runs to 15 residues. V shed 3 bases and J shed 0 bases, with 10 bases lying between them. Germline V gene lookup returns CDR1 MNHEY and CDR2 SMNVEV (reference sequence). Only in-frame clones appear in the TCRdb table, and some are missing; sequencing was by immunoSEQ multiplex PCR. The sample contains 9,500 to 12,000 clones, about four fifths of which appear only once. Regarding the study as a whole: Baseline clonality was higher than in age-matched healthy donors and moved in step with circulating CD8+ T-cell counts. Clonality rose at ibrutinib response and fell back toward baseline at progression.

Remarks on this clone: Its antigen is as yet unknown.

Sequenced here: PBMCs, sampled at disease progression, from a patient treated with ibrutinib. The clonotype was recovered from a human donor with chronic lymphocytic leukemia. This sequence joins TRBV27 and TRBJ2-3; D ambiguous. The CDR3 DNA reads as TGTGCCAGCAGTTTTGTGGCACTAAGCACAGATACGCAGTATTTT. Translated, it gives CASSFVALSTDTQYF.